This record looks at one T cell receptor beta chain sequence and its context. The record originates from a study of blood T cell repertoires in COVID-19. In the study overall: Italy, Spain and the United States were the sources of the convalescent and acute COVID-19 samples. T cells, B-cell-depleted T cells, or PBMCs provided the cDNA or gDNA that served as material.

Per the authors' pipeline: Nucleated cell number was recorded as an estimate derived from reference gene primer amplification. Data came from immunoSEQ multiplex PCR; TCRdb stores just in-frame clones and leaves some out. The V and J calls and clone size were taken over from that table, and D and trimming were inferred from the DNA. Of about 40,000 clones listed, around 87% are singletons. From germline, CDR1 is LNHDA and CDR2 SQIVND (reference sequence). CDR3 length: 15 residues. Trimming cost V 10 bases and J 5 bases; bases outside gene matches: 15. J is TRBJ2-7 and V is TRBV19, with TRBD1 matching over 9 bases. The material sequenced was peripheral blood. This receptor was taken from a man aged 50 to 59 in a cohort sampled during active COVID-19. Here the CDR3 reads CATLKDDRGDDEQYV. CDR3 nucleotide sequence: TGTGCCACCCTGAAAGACGACAGGGGGGACGACGAGCAGTACGTC.